These 6 T cell receptor beta chains were sequenced from one sample in a study of shared clonotypes between healthy human individuals. Libraries were prepared by immunoSEQ multiplex PCR; TCRdb keeps only in-frame clonotypes and omits some of them. The sample consists of over 850,000 clones, approximately 80% of them appearing once. Sequencing used memory CD4+ T cells from PBMCs. Subset here: CD45RA-negative fraction. These receptors originate from a man aged 18 to 30 in good health. Some clones in this sample may be carry-over from other donors' samples.

The chain uses TRBV6-1 and TRBJ2-7; D not certain. Trimming took 6 bases from V and 3 from J, leaving 12 bases between them. CDR3 length: 13 residues. Germline assignment: CDR1 MNHNS and CDR2 SASEGT. The CDR3 loop reads CASRSIGSYEQYF. The CDR3 nucleotides read TGTGCCAGCAGATCAATTGGCAGCTACGAGCAGTACTTC.

Only a few counts were recorded for this clone. Other DNA sequences in this sample translate to the same CDR3. This chain joins TRBV5-6 and TRBJ2-2; the match to TRBD1 covers 9 bases. J gave up 2 bases and V 0 bases, and 2 bases lay outside the gene matches. Germline V lookup: CDR1 SGHDT, CDR2 YYEEEE. The CDR3 is 16 residues long. The CDR3 DNA follows: TGTGCCAGCAGCTTGGACAGGGGGCTTAACACCGGGGAGCTGTTTTTT. Translating it yields CASSLDRGLNTGELFF.

V is TRBV7-9 and J is TRBJ2-7, with TRBD1 identical over 11 bases. J gave up 6 bases and V 5 bases, and 9 bases lay outside the gene matches. Germline lookup yields CDR1 SEHNR and CDR2 FQNEAQ (reference sequence). CDR3 length: 15 residues. CDR3 in amino acids: CASSPGQGVNLEQYF. DNA for the CDR3: TGTGCCAGCAGCCCGGGACAGGGGGTAAACCTCGAGCAGTACTTC. Combining the CDR3 with reference TRBV7-9 and TRBJ2-7 gives the whole variable domain DTGVSQNPRHKITKRGQNVTFRCDPISEHNRLYWYRQTLGQGPEFLTYFQNEAQLEKSRLLSDRFSAERPKGSFSTLEIQRTEQGDSAMYLCASSPGQGVNLEQYFGPGTRLTVT.

This chain uses TRBV25-1 with TRBJ1-1; no clear D. The CDR3 loop spans 12 amino acids. Trimming shortened V by 6 bases and J by 2 bases, and 7 bases separated the two germline ends. Germline assignment: CDR1 MGHDK and CDR2 SYGVNS. CDR3 sequence: CASRQSNTEAFF. CDR3 nucleotide sequence: TGTGCCAGCAGACAAAGCAACACTGAAGCTTTCTTT. Drawing the rest from reference TRBV25-1 and TRBJ1-1, the complete variable domain is EADIYQTPRYLVIGTGKKITLECSQTMGHDKMYWYQQDPGMELHLIHYSYGVNSTEKGDLSSESTVSRIRTEHFPLTLESARPSHTSQYLCASRQSNTEAFFGQGTRLTVV.

CDR3 sequence: CASSSRTSAYNEQFF. The CDR3 coding sequence is TGTGCCAGCAGCTCTCGGACTAGCGCATACAATGAGCAGTTCTTC. This chain uses TRBV5-4 with TRBJ2-1, with 9 bases lining up with TRBD2. The germline CDR1 and CDR2 sequences are SGHNT and YYREEE (reference sequence). The CDR3 runs 15 residues. Germline trimming cut 3 bases from V and 4 bases from J; bases unmatched to any gene: 5.

The chain couples TRBV30 to TRBJ2-5; D is undetermined. Trimming cost V 6 bases and J 3 bases, with 14 bases left between them. CDR1 and CDR2 (germline): GTSNPN, SVGIG (reference sequence). The CDR3 runs to 13 residues. The CDR3 here is CACIKQNKETQYF. The DNA for the CDR3 is TGTGCCTGTATTAAGCAGAATAAAGAGACCCAGTACTTC.